This passage covers 10 T cell receptor beta chains from one sample sequenced in a study of T cell responses to AZD1222 COVID-19 vaccine. Sequencing used immunoSEQ multiplex PCR; TCRdb keeps in-frame clones, though not all of them. This sample carries 60,000 to 75,000 clones, roughly 80% of them seen once, and the ten largest clones take 5% to 6.5%. This material consisted of peripheral blood, taken 28 days after the second AZD1222 dose. Every receptor here comes from an adult who received the AZD1222 COVID-19 vaccine.

V and J are TRBV24-1 and TRBJ2-5, with 10 bases that match TRBD1. V shed 10 bases and J 1 base; nucleotides not matched to a gene: 5. The germline V gene has CDR1 KGHDR and CDR2 SFDVKD. CDR3 length: 14 amino acids. CDR3 sequence: CATRGDRGQETQYF. Here the CDR3 DNA reads TGTGCCACTCGCGGGGACAGGGGCCAAGAGACCCAGTACTTC.

J is TRBJ1-1 and V is TRBV7-2, with D possibly TRBD1 on 6 matching bases. The CDR3 is made up of 15 amino acids. The germline V gene has CDR1 SGHTA and CDR2 FQGNSA. Trimming took 5 bases from V and 0 from J, leaving 13 bases between them. CDR3 residues: CASSPEGDMNTEAFF. The CDR3 DNA sequence: TGTGCCAGCAGCCCAGAAGGGGACATGAACACTGAAGCTTTCTTT.

V and J are TRBV9 and TRBJ2-7; TRBD1 is a possible D gene (5 bases). Trimming took off 0 bases at V and 0 bases at J, with 10 bases between the two ends. The CDR3 is made up of 15 amino acids. CDR1 and CDR2 (germline): SGDLS, YYNGEE. CDR3 nucleotide sequence: TGTGCCAGCAGCGTAGGACAGAGAAGCTCCTACGAGCAGTACTTC. Its translation: CASSVGQRSSYEQYF.

This chain joins TRBV11-2 and TRBJ2-7, with TRBD1 matching over 8 bases. This CDR3 spans 16 amino acids. Germline V gives CDR1 SGHAT, CDR2 FQNNGV. With V trimmed by 0 bases and J by 3 bases, 7 bases remained unmatched. The CDR3 nucleotides are TGTGCCAGCAGCTTAGATCATACCGGACAGGGCTACGAGCAGTACTTC. Residues: CASSLDHTGQGYEQYF.

The genes are TRBV7-2 and TRBJ1-3, with D uncertain. The CDR3 is 12 amino acids. CDR1 is SGHTA and CDR2 is FQGNSA in the germline V gene. Trimming took off 2 bases at V and 2 bases at J, with 1 base between the two ends. CDR3 region: CASSLTGNTIYF. The CDR3 DNA follows: TGTGCCAGCAGCTTAACTGGAAACACCATATATTTT.

The chain couples TRBV29-1 to TRBJ1-1, with TRBD1 as a possible D gene (6 bases). The V end was cut by 5 bases, the J end by 1 base, with 8 bases between. The CDR3 totals 12 residues. CDR1 and CDR2 (germline): SQVTM, ANQGSEA. The chain's CDR3 is CSVTGTNTEAFF. The CDR3 DNA reads as TGCAGCGTTACAGGGACGAACACTGAAGCTTTCTTT. Full variable domain (outside the CDR3, taken from reference TRBV29-1 and TRBJ1-1): SAVISQKPSRDICQRGTSLTIQCQVDSQVTMMFWYRQQPGQSLTLIATANQGSEATYESGFVIDKFPISRPNLTFSTLTVSNMSPEDSSIYLCSVTGTNTEAFFGQGTRLTVV.

The V and J genes are TRBV11-2 and TRBJ2-5, with 9 bases lining up with TRBD1. From germline, CDR1 is SGHAT and CDR2 FQNNGV. After removal of 5 bases from V and 5 bases from J, the junction contained 12 bases not matched to a gene. The CDR3 covers 16 residues. The CDR3 reads CASSHLGGDRGETQYF. CDR3 nucleotides: TGTGCCAGCAGCCACTTAGGGGGAGACAGGGGGGAGACCCAGTACTTC.

The chain uses TRBV19 and TRBJ2-1, with D perhaps matching TRBD1 (7 bases). Germline V gene sequence: CDR1 LNHDA, CDR2 SQIVND (reference sequence). V gave up 7 bases and J gave up 7 bases, with 14 bases separating them. The CDR3 is made up of 13 amino acids. CDR3 protein: CASTTGRLNEQFF. DNA for the CDR3: TGTGCCAGTACGACAGGGAGGTTGAATGAGCAGTTCTTC.

This clone was observed a few times. The chain employs TRBV19 and TRBJ1-6; D uncertain. The CDR3 has 14 residues. Germline CDR1 is LNHDA and CDR2 is SQIVND (reference sequence). V dropped 7 bases and J dropped 11 bases, with 18 bases sitting between them. The chain's CDR3 is CASNRPGTRTPLHF. DNA for the CDR3: TGTGCCAGTAATCGACCGGGTACGAGGACACCCCTCCACTTT.

A word on this clone: Here the CDR3 omits its conserved ending phenylalanine or tryptophan, so a read error is the likely source. The chain combines TRBV2 with TRBJ1-1; D is perhaps TRBD1 (5 bases). V lost 3 bases, J lost 3 bases, and 14 bases lay in between. The CDR3 contains 15 residues. Germline loops: CDR1 SNHLY, CDR2 FYNNEI. The CDR3 DNA reads TGTGCCAGCAGTGATTGGCAGGGATTTTACACTGAAGCTTTCCTT. Its protein product is CASSDWQGFYTEAFL.